The present TCR beta chain was sequenced within a study of CD8+ T cells in alopecia areata (dated by TCRdb to between 2017 and 2018). About the full investigation: Treated patients were enrolled in an open-label pilot trial of oral tofacitinib, 5 to 10 mg twice daily, for moderate-to-severe alopecia areata. The SALT score, which quantifies the percentage of affected scalp surface area, was used to measure disease severity in treated patients. To study T cell clonal expansion in alopecia areata, the researchers applied high-throughput TCRbeta sequencing to both the C3H/HeJ mouse model and human patients. RNA was obtained with the PAXgene miRNA kit for fixed scalp, the miRNeasy kit for PBMCs, and the RNeasy kit for mouse skin. Biopsies were taken from tofacitinib-treated patients at baseline and at 4 and 24 weeks of treatment, and a later scalp biopsy was taken in several of the tofacitinib-treated patients. immunoSEQ multiplex PCR using 35 Vbeta forward primers and 13 Jbeta reverse primers was used to amplify TCRbeta CDR3 regions. Clonality in the scalp was compared among normal scalp (n=4), patchy alopecia areata scalp (n=8), and alopecia totalis/universalis scalp (n=8). Tofacitinib was administered for 6 to 18 months, and 6 months of follow-up off drug were then conducted to assess delayed response and recurrence. Human TCRbeta sequencing covered scalp tissue and sorted CD4+ and CD8+ peripheral blood T cells from patchy and totalis/universalis alopecia areata patients and healthy controls.

Deletion took 4 bases off V and 1 base off J, with a span of 9 bases between the germline ends. Taken from the germline V gene, the CDR1 and CDR2 loops are SGDLS and YYNGEE. The CDR3 spans 14 residues, from the cysteine through the phenylalanine. Of all the DNA, just the CDR3 is kept, 42 bases in frame from base 1. This clone was detected once. It lacks a known antigen. Base qualities are not provided; no much larger clone lies one nucleotide away. What this sample's treatment or condition label stands for: oral pan-JAK inhibitor, 5-10 mg twice daily. From alopecia areata patients, peripheral blood was collected along with lesional scalp punch biopsies. After PBMCs were isolated by density centrifugation and stained for CD3, CD4 and CD8, a FACSAria was used to sort CD4+ and CD8+ T cells. Overall results and qualifications from the work: Unlike mouse skin, which is dominated by gammadelta T cells, normal human skin has resident alphabeta T cells that are also sequenced, and this complicates analysis of the scalp TCR repertoire. TCR sequences shared between patients were less clear than in mice, possibly partly because of HLA diversity in the patient population. Many expanded lesional clones persisted in scalp and blood during tofacitinib treatment, which may partly explain relapse after stopping treatment. The treated cohort was small, with a single nonresponder, so links between baseline CD8+ expansion and response need larger studies. Scalp clonality and the number of expanded CD8+ clones among the top 100 scalp clones were significantly decreased by tofacitinib. Compared with normal scalp, lesional scalp had higher clonality and more expanded CD8+ clones, particularly in alopecia totalis/universalis, a pattern that suggests antigenic drive.

The library relied on the immunoSEQ multiplex PCR assay. For TCR sequencing, RNA was extracted from every sample and reverse transcribed into cDNA to serve as template. SuperScript III was used for first-strand cDNA synthesis, primed with a 2:1 mix of oligo-dT and random hexamers. A synthetic immune receptor repertoire was used to gauge amplification bias, and whatever bias remained was removed computationally. The study's own analysis went as follows. Raw reads were preprocessed to remove errors, and CDR3 was defined by IMGT conventions from the conserved cysteine to phenylalanine. Clonality was computed as 1 minus the Shannon entropy, with the entropy normalized by log2 of the number of productive unique TCRs. Scalp TCRbeta sequences were cross-referenced with sorted blood CD4 and CD8 repertoires so that the CD4 or CD8 identity of scalp clones could be inferred. TCRdb limited this immuneACCESS table to in-frame rearrangements with V and J called. A share of clones is missing; checked studies link under half to unresolved V genes, and the rest is unexplained. Clonal size and the V and J genes are those of that table, whereas D and trimming came from the DNA. This sample comprises about 180,000 clones, approximately 49% of them detected only once. In total, the top ten clones hold around 10% of the sample.

Sequenced material: CD8+ T cells sorted from blood, taken between weeks 51 and 54, from a patient treated with tofacitinib. The chain is assembled from TRBV9 and TRBJ1-5, with TRBD1 perhaps the D gene, on 5 matching bases. This sequence was found in a human donor with alopecia areata. The DNA is as follows: TGTGCCAGCAGCCGGGACGGAAGCAATCAGCCCCAGCATTTT. It translates as CASSRDGSNQPQHF.